The next 9 T cell receptor beta chains were all read from a single sample in a study of shared clonotypes between healthy human individuals. Produced via immunoSEQ multiplex PCR; TCRdb's table is partial and in-frame only. The table lists under 2.5 million clones, 85% to 95% of them singletons. Sequencing input: naive CD4+ T cells from PBMCs. Subset indicated: CD45RA+ positively selected. The receptors here all came from a man between 18 and 29 years old in good health. Some clones in this sample may be carry-over from other donors' samples.

This clone was seen only a few times. The CDR3 nucleotides are TGTGCTTCGGGACTGCAGAGCTCCTACAATGAGCAGTTCTTC. Amino acid sequence: CASGLQSSYNEQFF. The rearrangement links TRBV9 to TRBJ2-1, with a tentative D call TRBD2 (6 bases). Per the germline V gene, CDR1 is SGDLS and CDR2 is YYNGEE. The length of the CDR3 is 14 residues.

The V call is TRBV9, the J call TRBJ1-1; D remains ambiguous. Looked up from germline, CDR1 is SGDLS and CDR2 is YYNGEE. V lost 0 bases and J lost 1, with 7 bases in between. The CDR3 is 14 residues long. The CDR3 spells CASSVALSNTEAFF. The CDR3 DNA reads TGTGCCAGCAGCGTAGCTCTCTCGAACACTGAAGCTTTCTTT.

This clone was seen a single time. V usage is TRBV11-3 and J usage is TRBJ2-7, with 7 positions matching TRBD2. Trimming cost V 1 base and J 0 bases; bases outside gene matches: 3. Germline V lookup: CDR1 SGHNT, CDR2 YENEEA. The CDR3 loop spans 15 amino acids. CDR3 loop: CASSLGGGPSYEQYF. The CDR3 DNA reads as TGTGCCAGCAGCTTAGGCGGGGGACCCTCCTACGAGCAGTACTTC.

The rearrangement joins TRBV1 to TRBJ2-5; the DNA was not used to check the table's D call, TRBD2. The J call may be wrong; the DNA end is better matched by TRBJ2-7. TRBV1 is a recognized pseudogene. CDR3 length equals 16 residues. CDR3 protein: CTSSQGLAGGPYEQYF. The CDR3 DNA reads TGCACCAGCAGCCAGGGACTAGCGGGAGGGCCCTACGAGCAGTACTTC.

V usage is TRBV7-3 and J usage is TRBJ1-3; tentatively, D is TRBD1 (6 bases). The V gene lost 0 bases and the J gene lost 1 base, with 13 bases spanning the gap. CDR1 and CDR2 from the germline V gene are SGHTA and FQGTGA. This CDR3 has 17 residues. Written as DNA, the CDR3 is TGTGCCAGCAGCTTAACGAGTGCAGGGGCTTCTGGAAACACCATATATTTT. It encodes CASSLTSAGASGNTIYF.

This chain links TRBV30 with TRBJ1-4, with 7 bases aligning to TRBD1. CDR1 and CDR2 from the germline V gene are GTSNPN and SVGIG (reference sequence). The V segment lost 4 bases and the J segment 0 bases; nucleotides outside the gene matches: 5. The CDR3 runs 15 residues. The CDR3 spells CAWMDTGATNEKLFF. The CDR3 DNA is TGTGCCTGGATGGATACAGGGGCAACTAATGAAAAACTGTTTTTT.

The chain combines TRBV7-9 with TRBJ2-7, with 13 nucleotides matching TRBD2. The CDR3 extends over 16 amino acids. After removal of 5 bases from V and 7 bases from J, the junction contained 11 bases not matched to a gene. Germline V gives CDR1 SEHNR, CDR2 FQNEAQ (reference sequence). CDR3 DNA sequence: TGTGCCAGCAGCGCCCTAGGGACTAGCGGGAAGGAGGAGCAGTACTTC. It translates to CASSALGTSGKEEQYF.

The V gene is TRBV6-5, the J gene TRBJ1-3, with 7 bases that match TRBD1. J gave up 0 bases and V 6 bases, and 5 bases lay outside the gene matches. The CDR3 runs 15 residues. CDR1 MNHEY and CDR2 SVGAGI come from the germline V gene. The CDR3 spells CASSRGQASGNTIYF. The CDR3 DNA reads as TGTGCCAGCAGCCGAGGACAGGCCTCTGGAAACACCATATATTTT.

The chain's CDR3 is CAGRGDMNTEAFF. In nucleotides, the CDR3 is TGTGCCGGTAGGGGAGATATGAACACTGAAGCTTTCTTT. This sequence joins TRBV5-4 and TRBJ1-1; possible D gene TRBD1, 5 bases. The CDR3 has 13 amino acids. V was cut by 10 bases and J by 0 bases, with 13 bases left in between. CDR1 is SGHNT and CDR2 is YYREEE in the germline V gene (reference sequence). Full variable domain (remainder filled in from reference TRBV5-4 and TRBJ1-1): ETGVTQSPTHLIKTRGQQVTLRCSSQSGHNTVSWYQQALGQGPQFIFQYYREEENGRGNFPPRFSGLQFPNYSSELNVNALELDDSALYLCAGRGDMNTEAFFGQGTRLTVV.